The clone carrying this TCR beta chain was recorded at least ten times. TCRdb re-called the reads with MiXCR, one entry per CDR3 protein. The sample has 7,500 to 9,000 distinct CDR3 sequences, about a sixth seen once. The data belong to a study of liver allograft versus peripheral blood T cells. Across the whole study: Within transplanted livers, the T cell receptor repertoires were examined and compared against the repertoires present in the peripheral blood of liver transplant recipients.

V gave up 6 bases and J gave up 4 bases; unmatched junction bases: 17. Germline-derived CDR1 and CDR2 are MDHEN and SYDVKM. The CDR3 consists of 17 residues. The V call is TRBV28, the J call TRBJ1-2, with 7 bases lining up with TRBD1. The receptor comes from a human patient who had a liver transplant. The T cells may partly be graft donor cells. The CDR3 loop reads CASSRWATGQSPYGYTF. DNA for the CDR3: TGTGCCAGCAGCCGTTGGGCTACGGGACAGAGCCCCTATGGCTACACCTTC.